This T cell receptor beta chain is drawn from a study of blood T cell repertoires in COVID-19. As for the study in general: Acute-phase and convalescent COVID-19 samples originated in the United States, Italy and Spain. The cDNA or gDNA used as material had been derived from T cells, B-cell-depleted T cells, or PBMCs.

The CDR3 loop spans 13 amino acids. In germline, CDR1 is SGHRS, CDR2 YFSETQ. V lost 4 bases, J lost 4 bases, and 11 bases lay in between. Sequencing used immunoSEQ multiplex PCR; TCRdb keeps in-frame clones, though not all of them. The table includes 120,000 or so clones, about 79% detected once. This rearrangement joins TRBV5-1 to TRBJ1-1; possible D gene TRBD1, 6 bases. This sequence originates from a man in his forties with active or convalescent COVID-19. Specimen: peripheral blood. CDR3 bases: TGCGCCAGCAGCGCCGCAGGGGTCACTGAAGCTTTCTTT. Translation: CASSAAGVTEAFF.